These 7 T cell receptor beta chains share one sample of origin, sequenced in a study of blood T cell repertoires in COVID-19. Produced via immunoSEQ multiplex PCR; TCRdb's table is partial and in-frame only. The repertoire holds around 160,000 clones, with 81% as singletons. Sequenced: peripheral blood. The receptors come from a human donor with acute or convalescent COVID-19. The donor label of this sample is uncertain.

This chain uses TRBV11-3 with TRBJ2-1, with D perhaps matching TRBD1 (5 bases). Looked up from germline, CDR1 is SGHNT and CDR2 is YENEEA. V dropped 5 bases and J dropped 1 base, with 12 bases sitting between them. The CDR3 is made up of 15 amino acids. The CDR3 loop is CASSPRRESYNEQFF. CDR3 sequence (DNA): TGTGCCAGCAGCCCCCGCAGGGAATCCTACAATGAGCAGTTCTTC.

This clone was seen a few times. This sequence joins TRBV20-1 and TRBJ1-1; D may be TRBD1 (6 bases). This CDR3 is built from 15 residues. V lost 3 bases and J 2 bases, leaving 16 bases between the germline ends. CDR1 DFQATT and CDR2 SNEGSKA come from the germline V gene (reference sequence). CDR3 in amino acids: CSASGGHQLNTEAFF. CDR3 nucleotides: TGCAGTGCTAGTGGGGGACACCAACTCAACACTGAAGCTTTCTTT.

V gene TRBV27 combines with J gene TRBJ1-6, with 7 bases that match TRBD1. Unmatched junction bases numbered 7, after V lost 5 bases and J lost 6 bases. Per germline, CDR1 MNHEY and CDR2 SMNVEV (reference sequence). The CDR3 consists of 15 residues. The CDR3 DNA reads as TGTGCCAGCAGTCCCGGGACAGACTTTAATTCACCCCTCCACTTT. This gives the protein CASSPGTDFNSPLHF.

The chain is built from TRBV6-5 and TRBJ2-7, with D tentatively TRBD2 (6 bases). The CDR3 extends over 13 amino acids. V was trimmed by 7 bases and J by 5 bases, leaving 15 bases between them. CDR1 and CDR2 (germline): MNHEY, SVGAGI. DNA for the CDR3: TGTGCCAGCAATCCGGGACGGACTAACGAGCAGTACTTC. Its translation is CASNPGRTNEQYF.

V is TRBV6-2 or TRBV6-3 and J is TRBJ1-2, with TRBD1 matching over 8 bases. V lost 4 bases to trimming and J lost 6 bases; unmatched junction nucleotides: 16. The CDR3 sequence is 17 residues long. CDR1 is MNHEY and CDR2 is SVGEGT in the germline V gene. The CDR3 DNA reads as TGTGCCAGCAGTTCAATCTACCGAGACAGGGGATCGGATGGCTACACCTTC. It is translated as CASSSIYRDRGSDGYTF.

The chain carries TRBV30 and TRBJ1-1; no definite D call. This CDR3 has 11 residues. Germline values: CDR1 GTSNPN, CDR2 SVGIG (reference sequence). Trimming stripped 4 bases from V and 7 bases from J, with 10 bases between. DNA of the CDR3: TGTGCCTGGACTGACTGGAATGAAGCTTTCTTT. Translating gives CAWTDWNEAFF.

This chain connects TRBV7-2 to TRBJ2-1; D is uncertain. The V end was cut by 5 bases, the J end by 10 bases, with 15 bases between. The CDR3 loop spans 13 amino acids. Germline V lookup: CDR1 SGHTA, CDR2 FQGNSA. CDR3 sequence reads: CASSVIIGNEQFF. CDR3 nucleotides: TGTGCCAGCAGCGTTATCATTGGCAACGAGCAGTTCTTC.